Listed below are T cell receptor beta chains from one sample, sequenced in a study of blood T cell repertoires in COVID-19. The data were produced by immunoSEQ multiplex PCR, yet TCRdb's version contains in-frame clones alone and is incomplete. The sample carries 260,000 or so clones, 82% recorded once. The sequenced material came from peripheral blood. The receptors originated from a woman between 70 and 85 years old with acute or convalescent COVID-19. Both conserved end residues are part of each CDR3. A D gene is named only where the DNA matches it firmly. Not all rows give a size; the values are once, few, many and, for expanded clones, a class.

-	TRBV18	once	TRBJ1-3	TGTGCCAGCTCACCACCGATGGCCCGGAGTGGAAACACCATATATTTT	CASSPPMARSGNTIYF
-	TRBV19	-	TRBJ2-1	TGTGCCAGTACCTCACAGAACCGCGGGGTGCAGTTCTTC	CASTSQNRGVQFF
-	TRBV6-5	-	TRBJ1-2	TGTGCCAGCAGTCGACAGGCTCTCTATGGCTACACCTTC	CASSRQALYGYTF
-	TRBV18	-	TRBJ1-1	TGTGCCAGCTCCATAAGAGGCATGAACACTGAAGCTTTCTTT	CASSIRGMNTEAFF
TRBD2	TRBV5-4	-	TRBJ2-1	TGTGCCAGCAGCCAGATAAGCGGGGGGCCCCCCAGTGGGCAGTTCTTC	CASSQISGGPPSGQFF
TRBD2	TRBV4-3	-	TRBJ2-2	TGCGCCAGCAGCCAAGATCTAGTAGCGGGGGGGCCGGGAGTGGAGCTGTTTTTT	CASSQDLVAGGPGVELFF
-	TRBV7-8	-	TRBJ2-1	TGTGCCAGCAGCTTAGCGTCAAGGGGTAATGAGCAGTTCTTC	CASSLASRGNEQFF
-	TRBV7-2	-	TRBJ1-1	TGTGCCAGCAGCTTAGTTTACGGTCGGTTGGAGACTGAAGCTTTCTTT	CASSLVYGRLETEAFF
TRBD1	TRBV7-9	-	TRBJ1-4	TGTGCCAGCAGCCAGGAGGTGACAGGGTCAAACGAAAAACTGTTTTTT	CASSQEVTGSNEKLFF
-	TRBV6-4	-	TRBJ1-5	TGTGCCAGCAGGGAGCAGGGGAATAGCAATCAGCCCCAGCATTTT	CASREQGNSNQPQHF
-	TRBV9	-	TRBJ1-3	TGTGCCAGCAGCGCGGGATGGCAAGGTGGAAACACCATATATTTT	CASSAGWQGGNTIYF
-	TRBV18	-	TRBJ1-3	TGTGCCAGCTCTTTTGGGGGCGGCCCTGGAAACACCATATATTTT	CASSFGGGPGNTIYF
-	TRBV29-1	-	TRBJ1-2	TGCAGCGTTGAGGGGGCTCGAGGCTACACCTTC	CSVEGARGYTF
TRBD2	TRBV2	-	TRBJ2-7	TGTGCCAGCAGTGACCCTAGCGGGGGTTCCTACGAGCAGTACTTC	CASSDPSGGSYEQYF
-	TRBV28	-	TRBJ2-7	TGTGCCAGCAGTTCAGGACAGAACTACGAGCAGTACTTC	CASSSGQNYEQYF
-	TRBV12-2	-	TRBJ2-3	TGTGCAAGTCGCTTAGCACTAGCGGGGGGGTCAGATACGCAGTATTTT	CASRLALAGGSDTQYF
-	TRBV5-6	-	TRBJ1-3	TGTGCCAGCAGCTTTGGGACATTGAACACCATATATTTT	CASSFGTLNTIYF
-	TRBV20-1	-	TRBJ1-2	TGCAGTGCTAGTACGGGGGTACACTATGGCTACACCTTC	CSASTGVHYGYTF
TRBD1	TRBV3-1/TRBV3-2	-	TRBJ2-7	TGTGCCAGCAGCCGGACAGGGGGCGAGCAGTACTTC	CASSRTGGEQYF
TRBD2	TRBV24-1	-	TRBJ2-3	TGTGCCACCAGAAGAAGCGGGGGGGGTACGCAGTATTTT	CATRRSGGGTQYF
TRBD2	TRBV28	-	TRBJ2-3	TGTGCCAGCAGTTTATTCGGACTAGCGGGGGTTGCAGATACGCAGTATTTT	CASSLFGLAGVADTQYF
-	TRBV28	few	TRBJ1-5	TGTGCCAGCAGTTCGGGGAACGGCAATCAGCCCCAGCATTTT	CASSSGNGNQPQHF
TRBD1	TRBV24-1	few	TRBJ1-2	TGTGCCACCTCGACAGGGGTGAATGATGGCTACACCTTC	CATSTGVNDGYTF
-	TRBV2	-	TRBJ1-2	TGTGCCAGCAGTGAAACACGTGGCTACACCTTC	CASSETRGYTF
-	TRBV2	-	TRBJ1-5	TGTGCCAGCAGTAGAGAACAGGGTTACAATCAGCCCCAGCATTTT	CASSREQGYNQPQHF
-	TRBV28	-	TRBJ1-2	TGTGCCAGCAGTTCTGCAGGGATTAGCTACACCTTC	CASSSAGISYTF
-	TRBV6-5	once	TRBJ1-1	TGTGCCAGCATTATGCTCCAGGGAGGGGGTGAAGCTTTCTTT	CASIMLQGGGEAFF